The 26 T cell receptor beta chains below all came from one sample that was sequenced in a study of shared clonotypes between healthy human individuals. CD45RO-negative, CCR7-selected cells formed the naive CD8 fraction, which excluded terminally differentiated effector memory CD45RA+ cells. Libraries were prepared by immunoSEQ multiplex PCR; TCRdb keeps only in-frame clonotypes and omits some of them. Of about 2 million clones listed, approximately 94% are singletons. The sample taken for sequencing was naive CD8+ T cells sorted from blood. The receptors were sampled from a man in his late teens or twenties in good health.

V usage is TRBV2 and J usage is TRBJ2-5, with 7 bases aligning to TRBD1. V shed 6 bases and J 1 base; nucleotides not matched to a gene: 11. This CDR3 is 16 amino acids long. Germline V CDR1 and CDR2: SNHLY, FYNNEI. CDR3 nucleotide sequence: TGTGCCAGCAGCTCCGGGACAGTTATATTCCAAGAGACCCAGTACTTC. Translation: CASSSGTVIFQETQYF.

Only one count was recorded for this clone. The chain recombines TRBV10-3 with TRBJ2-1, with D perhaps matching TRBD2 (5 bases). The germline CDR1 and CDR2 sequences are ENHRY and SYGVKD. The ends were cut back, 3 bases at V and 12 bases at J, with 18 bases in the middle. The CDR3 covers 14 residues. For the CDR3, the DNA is TGTGCCATCAGTGATGTCGGTAGCGAGGGATCGCAGTTCTTC. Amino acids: CAISDVGSEGSQFF.

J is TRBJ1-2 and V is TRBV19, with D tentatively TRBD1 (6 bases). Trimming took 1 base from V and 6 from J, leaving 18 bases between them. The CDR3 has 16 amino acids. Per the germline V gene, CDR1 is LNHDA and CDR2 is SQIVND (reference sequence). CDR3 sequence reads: CASSIVHRDKGNGYTF. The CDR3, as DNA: TGTGCCAGTAGTATAGTTCACCGGGACAAGGGTAATGGCTACACCTTC.

The CDR3 DNA is TGTGCCAGCAGCGTTGGGATAGCTAACTATGGCTACACCTTC. Amino acids: CASSVGIANYGYTF. The chain employs TRBV27 and TRBJ1-2; no reliable D call. CDR3 length: 14 amino acids. Per the germline V gene, CDR1 is MNHEY and CDR2 is SMNVEV (reference sequence). V dropped 6 bases and J dropped 0 bases, with 11 bases sitting between them.

CDR3 bases: TGTGCCAGCAGCCCCGGGGGCGGGGACTACGAGCAGTACTTC. Translating it yields CASSPGGGDYEQYF. The genes are TRBV9 and TRBJ2-7; the D gene could be TRBD1 or TRBD2 (6 bases each). The CDR3 has 14 amino acids. Germline V CDR1 and CDR2: SGDLS, YYNGEE. V gave up 4 bases and J gave up 3 bases, with 14 bases separating them.

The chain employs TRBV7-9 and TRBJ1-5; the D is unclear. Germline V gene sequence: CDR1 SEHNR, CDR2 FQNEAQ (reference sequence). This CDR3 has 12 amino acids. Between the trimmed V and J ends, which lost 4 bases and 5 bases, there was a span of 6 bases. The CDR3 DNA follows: TGTGCCAGCAGCTACGGGGATCAGCCCCAGCATTTT. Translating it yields CASSYGDQPQHF.

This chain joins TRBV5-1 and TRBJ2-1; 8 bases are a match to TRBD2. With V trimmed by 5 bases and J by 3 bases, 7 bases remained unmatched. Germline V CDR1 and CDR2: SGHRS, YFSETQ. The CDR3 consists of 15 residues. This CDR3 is CASRDGLALYNEQFF. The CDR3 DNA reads TGCGCCAGCAGGGATGGACTAGCTCTCTACAATGAGCAGTTCTTC.

The CDR3 protein is CASTTGSYGYTF. CDR3 sequence (DNA): TGTGCCAGCACCACAGGATCCTATGGCTACACCTTC. The V call is TRBV27, the J call TRBJ1-2, with D tentatively TRBD1 (5 bases). This CDR3 region has 12 residues. Trimming pared 7 bases from V and 4 bases from J, leaving 10 bases between. Germline V gene lookup returns CDR1 MNHEY and CDR2 SMNVEV (reference sequence).

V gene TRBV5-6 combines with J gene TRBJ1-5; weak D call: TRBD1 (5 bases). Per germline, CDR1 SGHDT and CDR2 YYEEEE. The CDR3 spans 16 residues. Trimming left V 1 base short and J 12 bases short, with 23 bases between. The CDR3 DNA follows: TGTGCCAGCAGCTTGTCCTCTGGGACTACCAGTCAGGGCCAGCATTTT. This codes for CASSLSSGTTSQGQHF.

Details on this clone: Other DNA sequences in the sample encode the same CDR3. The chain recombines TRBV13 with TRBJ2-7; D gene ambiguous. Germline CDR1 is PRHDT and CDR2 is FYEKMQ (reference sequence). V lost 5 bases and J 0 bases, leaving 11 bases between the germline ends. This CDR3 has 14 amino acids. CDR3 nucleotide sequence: TGTGCCAGCAGCCCTAGTCGAGGCTCCTACGAGCAGTACTTC. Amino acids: CASSPSRGSYEQYF.

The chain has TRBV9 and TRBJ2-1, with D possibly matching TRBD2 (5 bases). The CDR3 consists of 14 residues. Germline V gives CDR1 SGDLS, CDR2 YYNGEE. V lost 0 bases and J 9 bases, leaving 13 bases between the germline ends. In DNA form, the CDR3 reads TGTGCCAGCAGCGTAGAGGGAGTTGGTATTGAGCAGTTCTTC. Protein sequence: CASSVEGVGIEQFF.

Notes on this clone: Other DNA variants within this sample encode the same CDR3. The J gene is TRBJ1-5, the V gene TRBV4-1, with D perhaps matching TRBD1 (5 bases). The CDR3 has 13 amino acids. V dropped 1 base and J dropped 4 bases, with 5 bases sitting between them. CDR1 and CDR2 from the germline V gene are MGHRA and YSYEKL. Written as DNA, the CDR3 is TGCGCCAGCAGCCAAGCAGGGAATCAGCCCCAGCATTTT. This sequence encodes CASSQAGNQPQHF.

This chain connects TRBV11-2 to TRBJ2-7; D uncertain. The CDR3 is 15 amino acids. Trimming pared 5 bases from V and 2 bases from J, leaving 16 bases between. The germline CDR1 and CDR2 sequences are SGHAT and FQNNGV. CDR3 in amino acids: CASSPGSHMTYEQYF. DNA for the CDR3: TGTGCCAGCAGCCCCGGCTCACATATGACCTACGAGCAGTACTTC.

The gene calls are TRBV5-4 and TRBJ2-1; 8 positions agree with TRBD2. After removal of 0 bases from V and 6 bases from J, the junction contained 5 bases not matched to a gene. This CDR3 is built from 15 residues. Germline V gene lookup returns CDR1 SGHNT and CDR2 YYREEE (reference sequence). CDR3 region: CASSLGGGGRNEQFF. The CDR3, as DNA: TGTGCCAGCAGCTTGGGCGGCGGGGGGCGCAATGAGCAGTTCTTC. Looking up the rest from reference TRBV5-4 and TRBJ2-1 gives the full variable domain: ETGVTQSPTHLIKTRGQQVTLRCSSQSGHNTVSWYQQALGQGPQFIFQYYREEENGRGNFPPRFSGLQFPNYSSELNVNALELDDSALYLCASSLGGGGRNEQFFGPGTRLTVL.

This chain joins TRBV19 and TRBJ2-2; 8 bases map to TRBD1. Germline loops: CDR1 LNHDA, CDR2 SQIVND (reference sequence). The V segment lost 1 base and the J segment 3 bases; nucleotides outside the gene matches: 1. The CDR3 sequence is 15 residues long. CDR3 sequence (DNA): TGTGCCAGTAGTATAGGACAGGGGTACACCGGGGAGCTGTTTTTT. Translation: CASSIGQGYTGELFF.

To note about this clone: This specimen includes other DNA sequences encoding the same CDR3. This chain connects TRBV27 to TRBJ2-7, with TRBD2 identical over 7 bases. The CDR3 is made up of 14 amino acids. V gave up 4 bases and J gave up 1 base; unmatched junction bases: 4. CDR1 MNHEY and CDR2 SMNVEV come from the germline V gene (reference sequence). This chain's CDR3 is CASSSLGGSYEQYF. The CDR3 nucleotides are TGTGCCAGCAGTTCCCTCGGGGGGTCCTACGAGCAGTACTTC.

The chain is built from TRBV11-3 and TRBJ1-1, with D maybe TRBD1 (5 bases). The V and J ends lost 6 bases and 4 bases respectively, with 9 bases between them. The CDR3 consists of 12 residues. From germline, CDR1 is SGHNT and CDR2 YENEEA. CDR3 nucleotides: TGTGCCAGCAGAGGGGAAGGCACTGAAGCTTTCTTT. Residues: CASRGEGTEAFF.

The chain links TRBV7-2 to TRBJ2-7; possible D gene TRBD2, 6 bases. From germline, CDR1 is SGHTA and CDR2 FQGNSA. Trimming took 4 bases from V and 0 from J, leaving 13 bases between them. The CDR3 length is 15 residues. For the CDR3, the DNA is TGTGCCAGCAGCTCAGGAGGGGCCAGCTCCTACGAGCAGTACTTC. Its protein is CASSSGGASSYEQYF.

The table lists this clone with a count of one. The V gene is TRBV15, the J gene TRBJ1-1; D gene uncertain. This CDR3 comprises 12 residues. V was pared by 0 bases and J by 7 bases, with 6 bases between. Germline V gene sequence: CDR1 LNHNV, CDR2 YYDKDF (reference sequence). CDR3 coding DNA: TGTGCCACCAGCAGAGAAGGCAGTGAAGCTTTCTTT. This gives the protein CATSREGSEAFF.

The CDR3 nucleotides read TGCGCCAGCAGCCAAGATACACTAGCGAGTTACGAGCAGTACTTC. This translates into CASSQDTLASYEQYF. The rearrangement uses TRBV4-3 and TRBJ2-7, with 7 bases matching TRBD2. This CDR3 spans 15 amino acids. With V trimmed by 0 bases and J by 4 bases, 6 bases remained unmatched. Germline V gene sequence: CDR1 LGHNA, CDR2 YSLEER.

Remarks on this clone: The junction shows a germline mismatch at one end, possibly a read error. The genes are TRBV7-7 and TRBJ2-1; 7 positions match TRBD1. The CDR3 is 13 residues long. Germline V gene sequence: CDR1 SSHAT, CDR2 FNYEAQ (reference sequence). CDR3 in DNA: TGTGCTAGCAGCTTACGACAGGGCTATGAGCAGTTCTTC. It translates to CASSLRQGYEQFF.

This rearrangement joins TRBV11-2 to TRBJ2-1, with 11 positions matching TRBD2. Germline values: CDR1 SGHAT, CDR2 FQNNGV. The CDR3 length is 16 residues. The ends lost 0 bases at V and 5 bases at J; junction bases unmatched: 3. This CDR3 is CASSLELAGAHNEQFF. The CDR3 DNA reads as TGTGCCAGCAGCTTAGAACTAGCGGGAGCCCACAATGAGCAGTTCTTC.

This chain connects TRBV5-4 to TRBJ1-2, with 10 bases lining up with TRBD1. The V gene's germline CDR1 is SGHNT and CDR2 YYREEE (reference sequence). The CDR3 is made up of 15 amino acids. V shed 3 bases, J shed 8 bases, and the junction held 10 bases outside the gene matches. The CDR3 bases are TGTGCCAGCAGCTGGGAAGGACAGGGGGAGGGAGGCTACACCTTC. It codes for CASSWEGQGEGGYTF.

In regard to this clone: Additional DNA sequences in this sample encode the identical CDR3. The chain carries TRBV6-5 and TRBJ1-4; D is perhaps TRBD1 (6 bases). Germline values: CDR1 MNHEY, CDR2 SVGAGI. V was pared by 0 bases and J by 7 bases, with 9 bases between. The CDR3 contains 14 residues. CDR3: CASSYSTGSEKLFF. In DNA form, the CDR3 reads TGTGCCAGCAGTTACTCAACAGGGAGTGAAAAACTGTTTTTT.

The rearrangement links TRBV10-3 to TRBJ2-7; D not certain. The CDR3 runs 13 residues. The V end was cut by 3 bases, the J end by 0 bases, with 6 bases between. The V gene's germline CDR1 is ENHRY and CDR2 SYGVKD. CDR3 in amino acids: CAISDPISYEQYF. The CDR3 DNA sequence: TGTGCCATCAGTGACCCCATCTCCTACGAGCAGTACTTC.

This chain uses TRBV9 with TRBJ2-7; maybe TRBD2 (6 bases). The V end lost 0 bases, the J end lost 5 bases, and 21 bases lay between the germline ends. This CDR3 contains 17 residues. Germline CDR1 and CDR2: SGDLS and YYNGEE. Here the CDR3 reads CASSVEGGGAGKDEQYF. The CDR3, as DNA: TGTGCCAGCAGCGTAGAGGGAGGTGGGGCCGGGAAGGACGAGCAGTACTTC.